Described below is a single T cell receptor beta chain sequence and its context. No antigen is known for it. V shed 8 bases and J shed 7 bases, with 12 bases lying between them. This CDR3 is 13 amino acids long. The CDR3 regions of TCR beta were amplified from RNA transcripts. The HTBI primer set drove a first-round RT-PCR of the TCR CDR3. Each CDR3 protein is one row after TCRdb ran MiXCR on the multiplex PCR reads. Here the sample spans 800,000 or so distinct CDR3 sequences, over 35% being singletons. This sample is drawn from a study of T cells in Graves' hyperthyroidism and ophthalmopathy. Study-level points and caveats: Appearing also in blood were most of the thyroid clonotypes expanded above 0.001.

The sequenced sample was blood. The chain carries TRBV12-3 or TRBV12-4 and TRBJ1-6, with a tentative D call TRBD1 (5 bases). The sequence came from a man aged 18-30 years with Graves' hyperthyroidism. CDR3 coding DNA: TGTGCCAGCCAGGGACCGACAAATTCACCCCTCCACTTT. Protein: CASQGPTNSPLHF.